The 9 T cell receptor beta chains listed next were all sequenced from one sample in a study of T cells in Graves' hyperthyroidism and ophthalmopathy. What was amplified from RNA transcripts were TCR beta CDR3 regions. HTBI primers were employed in a first-round RT-PCR of the TCR CDR3. TCRdb passed the multiplex PCR reads through MiXCR, listing each CDR3 protein once. The profile covers roughly 640,000 distinct CDR3 sequences, with 16% appearing a single time and roughly 3.5% taken by the ten largest. Sequenced sample: blood. All receptors derive from a woman in her 40s with Graves' ophthalmopathy.

J is TRBJ1-3 and V is TRBV20-1; 8 bases line up with TRBD1. This CDR3 contains 14 residues. The V segment lost 5 bases and the J segment 4 bases; nucleotides outside the gene matches: 7. Germline-derived CDR1 and CDR2 are DFQATT and SNEGSKA (reference sequence). The CDR3 nucleotides read TGCAGTGCTTTTCGGACAGGGAGGGGAAACACCATATATTTT. It codes for CSAFRTGRGNTIYF.

This chain links TRBV5-1 with TRBJ2-5, with TRBD1 as a possible D gene (7 bases). CDR1 and CDR2 from the germline V gene are SGHRS and YFSETQ. Deletions cut 4 bases from V and 4 bases from J, with 20 bases between. This CDR3 is built from 16 residues. The CDR3 bases are TGCGCCAGCAGCGGCGGGACAGACCTGCGAGGAGAGACCCAGTACTTC. This codes for CASSGGTDLRGETQYF.

This clonotype appeared many times. The chain links TRBV30 to TRBJ2-1; D tentatively reads TRBD1 or TRBD2 (5 bases each). Between the trimmed V and J ends, which lost 3 bases and 12 bases, there was a span of 18 bases. The CDR3 is 13 amino acids. Looked up from germline, CDR1 is GTSNPN and CDR2 is SVGIG (reference sequence). The CDR3 DNA is TGTGCCTGGAGCGAACCCCTACGGGGCTTGCAGTTCTTC. Protein product: CAWSEPLRGLQFF. Variable domain in full (rest from reference TRBV30 and TRBJ2-1): SQTIHQWPATLVQPVGSPLSLECTVEGTSNPNLYWYRQAAGRGLQLLFYSVGIGQISSEVPQNLSASRPQDRQFILSSKKLLLSDSGFYLCAWSEPLRGLQFFGPGTRLTVL.

The J gene is TRBJ1-4, the V gene TRBV6-1; 8 bases fit TRBD1. The germline V gene encodes CDR1 MNHNS and CDR2 SASEGT. The V gene end was trimmed by 6 bases and the J gene end by 11 bases; junction bases not matched to a gene: 11. The CDR3 totals 14 residues. In DNA form, the CDR3 reads TGTGCCAGCAGCGGAGGGACAGGCCCCCGGAAACTGTTTTTT. This encodes CASSGGTGPRKLFF.

This clonotype was observed a handful of times. The V call is TRBV5-1, the J call TRBJ2-5; 7 positions match TRBD1. The CDR3 sequence is 14 residues long. The V gene's germline CDR1 is SGHRS and CDR2 YFSETQ. J gave up 4 bases and V 4 bases, and 7 bases lay outside the gene matches. The CDR3 loop reads CASSRTGDGETQYF. The CDR3 nucleotides are TGCGCCAGCAGCCGCACAGGGGATGGAGAGACCCAGTACTTC.

The rearrangement joins TRBV6-4 to TRBJ1-5; the match to TRBD1 covers 9 bases. V dropped 7 bases and J dropped 6; count of bases not matched to a gene: 25. The germline gives CDR1 MRHNA, CDR2 SNTAGT. CDR3 length: 20 amino acids. The CDR3: CASTGILAANRGPASQPQHF. The CDR3 region has the DNA TGTGCCAGCACCGGGATTCTGGCCGCGAACAGGGGGCCTGCAAGTCAGCCCCAGCATTTT.

The chain employs TRBV27 and TRBJ2-1; D is perhaps TRBD2 (6 bases). The germline V gene has CDR1 MNHEY and CDR2 SMNVEV (reference sequence). The CDR3 has 12 residues. Between the trimmed V and J ends, which lost 6 bases and 8 bases, there was a span of 11 bases. The CDR3 DNA reads as TGTGCCAGCAGCCCGGAGGGGCATGAGCAGTTCTTC. Encoded protein: CASSPEGHEQFF.

This sequence joins TRBV12-3 or TRBV12-4 and TRBJ2-1, with no clear D. Trimming pared 0 bases from V and 9 bases from J, leaving 6 bases between. This CDR3 spans 12 amino acids. For the CDR3, the DNA is TGTGCCAGCAGTTTAGCGTATGGTGAGCAGTTCTTC. Translation gives CASSLAYGEQFF.

A word on this clonotype: This may come from a read error, since a much larger clone is one base off. This chain links TRBV7-2 with TRBJ2-7; D perhaps matches TRBD1 (6 bases). The DNA end favors TRBJ2-1, so the J call may be wrong. Germline values: CDR1 SGHTA, CDR2 FQGNSA. This CDR3 contains 16 residues. The CDR3, as DNA: TGTGCCAGCAGCTCTAACCGCAGGGGAAAGGGCTACGAGCAGTTCTTC. The encoded protein is CASSSNRRGKGYEQFF.